This passage covers 30 T cell receptor beta chains from one sample sequenced in a study of blood T cell repertoires in COVID-19. The method was immunoSEQ multiplex PCR; TCRdb's version includes in-frame clones alone and lacks a portion of them. The table includes about 200,000 clones, about 86% detected once. Sequencing input: PBMCs or T cells enriched from blood (not recorded which). Source of these receptors: a woman aged 50 to 60 with acute COVID-19.

This clone was detected only once. The chain uses TRBV7-9 and TRBJ2-7, with D possibly being TRBD2 (6 bases). This CDR3 is built from 15 residues. Germline lookup yields CDR1 SEHNR and CDR2 FQNEAQ (reference sequence). V was cut by 5 bases and J by 0 bases, with 14 bases left in between. In nucleotides, the CDR3 is TGTGCCAGCAGCCGCGGGGCAGCCAGCTCCTACGAGCAGTACTTC. The encoded protein is CASSRGAASSYEQYF. Full variable domain (remainder filled in from reference TRBV7-9 and TRBJ2-7): DTGVSQNPRHKITKRGQNVTFRCDPISEHNRLYWYRQTLGQGPEFLTYFQNEAQLEKSRLLSDRFSAERPKGSFSTLEIQRTEQGDSAMYLCASSRGAASSYEQYFGPGTRLTVT.

The chain recombines TRBV5-5 with TRBJ1-5; D call uncertain. V shed 1 base and J shed 8 bases, with 13 bases lying between them. CDR1 SGHKS and CDR2 YYEKEE come from the germline V gene (reference sequence). This CDR3 is 14 amino acids long. The CDR3 spells CASSLREGWEPQHF. The CDR3 bases are TGTGCCAGCAGCTTGAGGGAGGGATGGGAGCCCCAGCATTTT.

The chain links TRBV7-9 to TRBJ1-2, with 8 bases matching TRBD1. V lost 8 bases and J lost 8; bases outside the gene matches: 7. There are 12 residues in the CDR3. CDR1 is SEHNR, CDR2 FQNEAQ, per germline (reference sequence). The CDR3: CASDKQGEGYTF. The CDR3, as DNA: TGTGCCAGCGACAAACAGGGGGAGGGCTACACCTTC.

The V gene is TRBV12-3 or TRBV12-4, the J gene TRBJ1-1, with D unclear. V lost 2 bases, J lost 8 bases, and 12 bases lay in between. This CDR3 comprises 13 residues. CDR3 coding DNA: TGTGCCAGCAGTTTAATTTCAGGTGGCGAAGCTTTCTTT. This gives the protein CASSLISGGEAFF.

The CDR3 is CASSSLDSNYGYTF. The CDR3 DNA reads as TGTGCCAGCAGTTCTTTGGACAGTAACTATGGCTACACCTTC. The rearrangement links TRBV6-9 to TRBJ1-2, with a weak D call TRBD1 (6 bases). Trimming took 4 bases from V and 1 from J, leaving 10 bases between them. The CDR3 runs to 14 residues. CDR1 is MNHGY and CDR2 is SVAAGI in the germline V gene.

The sample holds a few counts of this clone. This rearrangement joins TRBV4-2 to TRBJ2-7, with D uncertain. Deletions cut 0 bases from V and 0 bases from J, with 6 bases between. Germline loops: CDR1 LGHNA, CDR2 YNFKEQ. This CDR3 is 14 amino acids long. CDR3 DNA sequence: TGTGCCAGCAGCCAAGAGCGTTTCTCCTACGAGCAGTACTTC. Protein product: CASSQERFSYEQYF.

CDR3 DNA sequence: TGTGCCAGCAGCGGAGCCTTCGGTGGAAACACCATATATTTT. The encoded protein is CASSGAFGGNTIYF. V is TRBV5-6 and J is TRBJ1-3, with unresolved D. V lost 4 bases to trimming and J lost 3 bases, with 11 bases between them. Germline V CDR1 and CDR2: SGHDT, YYEEEE. This CDR3 has 14 amino acids. The whole variable domain, remainder taken from reference TRBV5-6 and TRBJ1-3, is DAGVTQSPTHLIKTRGQQVTLRCSPKSGHDTVSWYQQALGQGPQFIFQYYEEEERQRGNFPDRFSGHQFPNYSSELNVNALLLGDSALYLCASSGAFGGNTIYFGEGSWLTVV.

The gene calls are TRBV27 and TRBJ1-6, with D maybe TRBD1 (5 bases). The germline gives CDR1 MNHEY, CDR2 SMNVEV (reference sequence). V was shortened by 6 bases and J by 4 bases, with 10 bases between the two germline ends. CDR3 length: 14 amino acids. For the CDR3, the DNA is TGTGCCAGCAGCCCGACAGCTTATAATTCACCCCTCCACTTT. Amino acid sequence: CASSPTAYNSPLHF.

CDR3: CASSWGPTTYEQYF. In DNA form, the CDR3 reads TGTGCCAGCAGTTGGGGGCCCACGACCTACGAGCAGTACTTC. The chain has TRBV27 and TRBJ2-7; possible D gene TRBD1, 6 bases. Trimming pared 4 bases from V and 2 bases from J, leaving 12 bases between. The CDR3 length is 14 residues. Germline lookup yields CDR1 MNHEY and CDR2 SMNVEV (reference sequence).

This rearrangement joins TRBV27 to TRBJ1-6, with TRBD1 identical over 7 bases. Per the germline V gene, CDR1 is MNHEY and CDR2 is SMNVEV (reference sequence). The length of the CDR3 is 16 residues. V lost 5 bases to trimming and J lost 4 bases; unmatched junction nucleotides: 8. As DNA, the CDR3 is TGTGCCAGCAGTCAGGGGGGATTCGATTATAATTCACCCCTCCACTTT. It is translated as CASSQGGFDYNSPLHF.

This chain links TRBV2 with TRBJ2-2, with 10 bases matching TRBD2. Trimming cost V 11 bases and J 0 bases; bases outside gene matches: 21. There are 20 residues in the CDR3. The germline gives CDR1 SNHLY, CDR2 FYNNEI. As DNA, the CDR3 is TGTGCCCGGTCGGGGGGGACGCCGGGACTAGCGAGTGCGAACACCGGGGAGCTGTTTTTT. Encoded protein: CARSGGTPGLASANTGELFF.

The chain recombines TRBV28 with TRBJ2-3; D remains unclear. The germline V and J ends were trimmed by 8 bases and 8 bases, with 14 bases remaining between them. Per the germline V gene, CDR1 is MDHEN and CDR2 is SYDVKM. CDR3 size: 12 residues. The CDR3 coding sequence is TGTGCCAGCTTCCTTACCGGTGGTACGCAGTATTTT. Its translation: CASFLTGGTQYF.

The chain joins TRBV6-2 or TRBV6-3 to TRBJ1-5; 9 nucleotides agree with TRBD1. The CDR3 is 21 residues long. V shed 0 bases, J shed 0 bases, and the junction held 15 bases outside the gene matches. Germline CDR1 is MNHEY and CDR2 is SVGEGT. Here the CDR3 DNA reads TGTGCCAGCAGTTACTCGACCCGGGACAGGGCTATTATCTATAGCAATCAGCCCCAGCATTTT. This codes for CASSYSTRDRAIIYSNQPQHF.

The chain recombines TRBV2 with TRBJ2-1; 7 nucleotides align to TRBD2. Per germline, CDR1 SNHLY and CDR2 FYNNEI. Germline trimming cut 4 bases from V and 8 bases from J; bases unmatched to any gene: 8. This CDR3 comprises 14 residues. The CDR3 nucleotides read TGTGCCAGCAGTGTAGGGGACTACGCTTATGAGCAGTTCTTC. Its translation: CASSVGDYAYEQFF.

The rearrangement uses TRBV19 and TRBJ2-7; D is unclear. Germline assignment: CDR1 LNHDA and CDR2 SQIVND (reference sequence). Trimming pared 2 bases from V and 0 bases from J, leaving 8 bases between. The CDR3 runs 14 residues. The CDR3 spells CASSIRAPSYEQYF. CDR3 coding DNA: TGTGCCAGTAGTATACGAGCACCCTCCTACGAGCAGTACTTC.

With respect to this clone: This CDR3 is also generated by other DNA sequences in the sample. This chain connects TRBV6-5 to TRBJ2-7; TRBD1 aligns across 10 bases. CDR3 size: 14 residues. CDR1 MNHEY and CDR2 SVGAGI come from the germline V gene. The V and J ends lost 2 bases and 4 bases, in that order; junction bases with no gene match: 2. CDR3 coding DNA: TGTGCCAGCAGTTACCGGGACAGGGGATACGAGCAGTACTTC. This encodes CASSYRDRGYEQYF.

This clone was seen a few times. The rearrangement joins TRBV6-2 or TRBV6-3 to TRBJ1-2, with D tentatively TRBD1 (5 bases). Trimming left V 0 bases short and J 8 bases short, with 13 bases between. This CDR3 is built from 14 residues. Germline CDR1 is MNHEY and CDR2 is SVGEGT. The DNA for the CDR3 is TGTGCCAGCAGTTACTCGGGCAGGGCCGGGGGCTACACCTTC. It codes for CASSYSGRAGGYTF.

J is TRBJ2-4 and V is TRBV7-2; TRBD2 agrees at 7 bases. V was clipped by 3 bases and J by 7 bases; unmatched bases: 12. The germline CDR1 and CDR2 sequences are SGHTA and FQGNSA. The length of the CDR3 is 16 residues. The CDR3 spells CASSLGGSEGSNIQYF. In DNA, the CDR3 is TGTGCCAGCAGCTTGGGCGGGAGTGAGGGGTCGAACATTCAGTACTTC.

The chain employs TRBV12-3 or TRBV12-4 and TRBJ1-2; no definite D call. The CDR3 extends over 13 amino acids. V was clipped by 4 bases and J by 1 base, with 7 bases between them. The CDR3 sequence: CASSSGFNYGYTF. CDR3 sequence (DNA): TGTGCCAGCAGTTCGGGATTTAACTATGGCTACACCTTC.

This clone was counted a few times. The V and J genes are TRBV7-9 and TRBJ1-6, with D tentatively TRBD1 (6 bases). CDR1 and CDR2 (germline): SEHNR, FQNEAQ (reference sequence). The CDR3 contains 15 residues. The germline V and J ends were trimmed by 6 bases and 8 bases, with 17 bases remaining between them. CDR3 sequence (DNA): TGTGCCAGCAGGTCCGGACAGTTTCCTTATTCACCCCTCCACTTT. Amino acid sequence: CASRSGQFPYSPLHF.

The V gene is TRBV14, the J gene TRBJ2-1; D possibly corresponds to TRBD2 (6 bases). CDR1 and CDR2 from the germline V gene are SGHDN and FVKESK. The CDR3 is 15 amino acids. V was shortened by 8 bases and J by 6 bases, with 20 bases between the two germline ends. As DNA, the CDR3 is TGTGCCAGCGCACTTAGCGGAGGTCTTGCCAATGAGCAGTTCTTC. This translates into CASALSGGLANEQFF.

V gene TRBV14 combines with J gene TRBJ2-3; 10 bases align to TRBD2. Germline loops: CDR1 SGHDN, CDR2 FVKESK. The CDR3 is 14 residues long. Germline trimming cut 6 bases from V and 4 bases from J; bases unmatched to any gene: 4. The CDR3 coding sequence is TGTGCCAGCAGGACTAGCGGGTCGTCAGATACGCAGTATTTT. The encoded protein is CASRTSGSSDTQYF.

This chain connects TRBV7-8 to TRBJ1-6; D is uncertain. CDR1 is SGHVS and CDR2 is FQNEAQ in the germline V gene. The V gene lost 4 bases and the J gene lost 1 base, with 5 bases spanning the gap. This CDR3 has 14 residues. CDR3 nucleotide sequence: TGTGCCAGCAGCTCAGGTTCCTATAATTCACCCCTCCACTTT. Amino acids: CASSSGSYNSPLHF.

The chain couples TRBV13 to TRBJ2-7; TRBD2 agrees at 8 bases. Losses at the gene ends were 4 bases for V and 0 bases for J; bases not matched to a gene: 11. The CDR3 has 17 residues. The germline gives CDR1 PRHDT, CDR2 FYEKMQ (reference sequence). Written as DNA, the CDR3 is TGTGCCAGCAGCTCCACGGGCCTAGCGGGTAGCTCCTACGAGCAGTACTTC. Amino acid sequence: CASSSTGLAGSSYEQYF. The variable domain in full, with the rest retrieved from reference TRBV13 and TRBJ2-7, is AAGVIQSPRHLIKEKRETATLKCYPIPRHDTVYWYQQGPGQDPQFLISFYEKMQSDKGSIPDRFSAQQFSDYHSELNMSSLELGDSALYFCASSSTGLAGSSYEQYFGPGTRLTVT.

This chain joins TRBV12-1 and TRBJ1-2; TRBD1 is the table's D call and was not checked against the DNA. TRBV12-1 corresponds to a pseudogene. This CDR3 region has 14 residues. The CDR3 protein is CASSHRDPAYGYTF. The CDR3 DNA reads as TGTGCCAGCAGCCACAGGGATCCGGCCTATGGCTACACCTTC.

The gene calls are TRBV5-4 and TRBJ2-5; TRBD1 agrees at 9 bases. The CDR3 is 15 amino acids. Per germline, CDR1 SGHNT and CDR2 YYREEE (reference sequence). Trimming removed 2 bases from V and 5 bases from J; junction bases left unmatched: 7. This CDR3 reads CASSFTGGGFETQYF. CDR3 nucleotides: TGTGCCAGCAGCTTTACAGGGGGCGGATTCGAGACCCAGTACTTC.

The gene calls are TRBV27 and TRBJ2-7; TRBD2 is a possible D gene (5 bases). V was pared by 1 base and J by 3 bases, with 10 bases between. The CDR3 extends over 14 amino acids. Per germline, CDR1 MNHEY and CDR2 SMNVEV (reference sequence). CDR3 in amino acids: CASSLFGRDYEQYF. As DNA, the CDR3 is TGTGCCAGCAGTTTATTTGGCCGGGACTACGAGCAGTACTTC.

The chain combines TRBV30 with TRBJ1-1; no reliable D call. V was shortened by 4 bases and J by 1 base, with 16 bases between the two germline ends. Per germline, CDR1 GTSNPN and CDR2 SVGIG (reference sequence). The CDR3 sequence is 15 residues long. The CDR3 loop is CAWTPPLRENTEAFF. CDR3 coding DNA: TGTGCCTGGACCCCACCGTTGCGGGAGAACACTGAAGCTTTCTTT.

The chain carries TRBV19 and TRBJ2-7, with TRBD2 identical over 15 bases. Germline trimming cut 5 bases from V and 4 bases from J; bases unmatched to any gene: 9. The germline V gene has CDR1 LNHDA and CDR2 SQIVND (reference sequence). The CDR3 consists of 17 residues. CDR3 sequence (DNA): TGTGCCAGTAGTTCGGGACTAGCGGGAGGAAAACGTTACGAGCAGTACTTC. This codes for CASSSGLAGGKRYEQYF.

This clone was picked up one time. This chain joins TRBV11-2 and TRBJ1-6; maybe TRBD1 (6 bases). CDR3 length equals 12 residues. CDR1 SGHAT and CDR2 FQNNGV come from the germline V gene. Trimming left V 6 bases short and J 11 bases short, with 11 bases between. Here the CDR3 DNA reads TGTGCCAGCAGTACAGGGTGGCCACCCCTCCACTTT. Residues: CASSTGWPPLHF.